A single sample is the source of the 25 T cell receptor beta chains below, sequenced in a study of T cells expressing NK-cell markers. TCRdb processed the 5' RACE reads again and assigns one entry to each CDR3 protein, with no DNA. This sample's table has about 550,000 distinct CDR3 sequences. The sample taken for sequencing was blood T cells: a sorted CD56 or NKG2C T cell subset, CD4+ or CD8+ T cells, or bulk PBMC T cells (not recorded which). The receptors stem from a man aged 18 to 35 in good health.

V is TRBV6-1 and J is TRBJ2-7; TCRdb reports TRBD1, a call that lacks DNA to check it against. CDR3 size: 15 residues. Germline assignment: CDR1 MNHNS and CDR2 SASEGT. The CDR3 loop is CASRGWSGVDYEQYF.

The CDR3 is CASSLYRQQNTGELFF. This chain connects TRBV27 to TRBJ2-2; TCRdb reports TRBD1, a call that lacks DNA to check it against. Germline-derived CDR1 and CDR2 are MNHEY and SMNVEV (reference sequence). This CDR3 has 16 residues.

This chain connects TRBV12-3 or TRBV12-4 to TRBJ2-2. CDR3 length: 15 amino acids. Here the CDR3 reads CASSLEVPWTGELFF.

The chain has TRBV10-3 and TRBJ2-5. Germline lookup yields CDR1 ENHRY and CDR2 SYGVKD. There are 12 residues in the CDR3. The CDR3 region is CASTDFEETQYF.

This rearrangement joins TRBV27 to TRBJ2-4; TCRdb outputs TRBD1, but without DNA this stays unchecked. Germline CDR1 is MNHEY and CDR2 is SMNVEV (reference sequence). The CDR3 has 17 amino acids. The chain's CDR3 is CASSFLPGRNPKNIQYF.

The V and J genes are TRBV6-5 and TRBJ1-2; as DNA is missing, the TRBD1 call by TCRdb cannot be tested. This CDR3 is 17 amino acids long. Germline V CDR1 and CDR2: MNHEY, SVGAGI. CDR3 region: CASNYRQSTGAHYGYTF.

The gene calls are TRBV6-1 and TRBJ2-1; the TCRdb call, TRBD2, lacks DNA for checking. This CDR3 has 14 residues. Germline V CDR1 and CDR2: MNHNS, SASEGT. CDR3 in amino acids: CASRTGQRLNEQFF.

The genes are TRBV20-1 and TRBJ2-3. CDR3 length: 14 residues. In germline, CDR1 is DFQATT, CDR2 SNEGSKA (reference sequence). CDR3 sequence: CSAYLPTSTDTQYF.

V usage is TRBV10-1 and J usage is TRBJ2-2; TCRdb outputs TRBD2, but without DNA this stays unchecked. CDR3 length equals 16 residues. CDR1 is WNHNN and CDR2 is SYGVQD in the germline V gene (reference sequence). The CDR3 sequence: CASSKGKRELIGELFF.

The chain has TRBV5-1 and TRBJ2-7; TCRdb outputs TRBD1, but without DNA this stays unchecked. The CDR3 contains 14 residues. Germline V gene sequence: CDR1 SGHRS, CDR2 YFSETQ. Here the CDR3 reads CASSGGTVSYEQYF.

J is TRBJ1-1 and V is TRBV3-1; TCRdb's D gene call, TRBD1, goes unchecked for lack of DNA. The CDR3 is 13 residues long. Germline V lookup: CDR1 LGHDT, CDR2 YNNKEL (reference sequence). The CDR3 loop reads CASSQVGTAEAFF.

The chain combines TRBV7-9 with TRBJ1-2; TCRdb's D gene call, TRBD1, goes unchecked for lack of DNA. Germline CDR1 reads SEHNR; CDR2 reads FQNEAQ (reference sequence). CDR3 length: 16 residues. The CDR3 protein is CASSLPQGAQVTGYTF. Drawing the rest from reference TRBV7-9 and TRBJ1-2, the complete variable domain is DTGVSQNPRHKITKRGQNVTFRCDPISEHNRLYWYRQTLGQGPEFLTYFQNEAQLEKSRLLSDRFSAERPKGSFSTLEIQRTEQGDSAMYLCASSLPQGAQVTGYTFGSGTRLTVV.

The chain recombines TRBV30 with TRBJ2-1; there is no DNA to check the TCRdb D call of TRBD2. The CDR3 length is 16 residues. Germline V lookup: CDR1 GTSNPN, CDR2 SVGIG (reference sequence). CDR3 residues: CAWSRGTSGSYNEQFF.

The J gene is TRBJ1-2, the V gene TRBV12-2. TRBV12-2 constitutes a pseudogene. This CDR3 has 13 residues. CDR3 amino acids: CASRLGVNYGYTF.

The chain joins TRBV14 to TRBJ1-1; TCRdb picks TRBD1, but there is no DNA to check that call. This CDR3 has 14 residues. The V gene's germline CDR1 is SGHDN and CDR2 FVKESK. This CDR3 is CASSHALTGEGAFF.

The J gene is TRBJ2-7, the V gene TRBV3-1. The CDR3 has 13 amino acids. Looked up from germline, CDR1 is LGHDT and CDR2 is YNNKEL (reference sequence). The CDR3 is CASSQVMRSEQYF.

J is TRBJ2-5 and V is TRBV6-2 or TRBV6-3; TCRdb picks TRBD2, but there is no DNA to check that call. The CDR3 is 15 amino acids. The V gene's germline CDR1 is MNHEY and CDR2 SVGEGT. The CDR3 reads CASSYPAEKGETQYF.

The chain has TRBV5-1 and TRBJ2-4; TCRdb designates TRBD1, a call that cannot be tested without DNA. Germline V gene lookup returns CDR1 SGHRS and CDR2 YFSETQ. The CDR3 runs 15 residues. The CDR3: CASSPGDRQKNIQYF. Using reference TRBV5-1 and TRBJ2-4 for the parts outside the CDR3, the full variable domain is KAGVTQTPRYLIKTRGQQVTLSCSPISGHRSVSWYQQTPGQGLQFLFEYFSETQRNKGNFPGRFSGRQFSNSRSEMNVSTLELGDSALYLCASSPGDRQKNIQYFGAGTRLSVL.

The V gene is TRBV11-2, the J gene TRBJ2-2; TCRdb's D call, TRBD2, is unchecked because there is no DNA. Germline values: CDR1 SGHAT, CDR2 FQNNGV. The CDR3 runs 14 residues. CDR3 protein: CASSVKQAGGELFF. Drawing the rest from reference TRBV11-2 and TRBJ2-2, the complete variable domain is EAGVAQSPRYKIIEKRQSVAFWCNPISGHATLYWYQQILGQGPKLLIQFQNNGVVDDSQLPKDRFSAERLKGVDSTLKIQPAKLEDSAVYLCASSVKQAGGELFFGEGSRLTVL.

The rearrangement joins TRBV5-5 to TRBJ1-1. The CDR3 extends over 13 amino acids. Germline V CDR1 and CDR2: SGHKS, YYEKEE (reference sequence). This CDR3 reads CASSRPGGHEAFF.

The chain is built from TRBV9 and TRBJ2-2. The CDR3 extends over 15 amino acids. Germline V gene sequence: CDR1 SGDLS, CDR2 YYNGEE. CDR3 in amino acids: CASSVEGTNTGELFF.

The chain's CDR3 is CASSRGEGVDTEAFF. The chain combines TRBV12-3 or TRBV12-4 with TRBJ1-1; lacking DNA, the TRBD1 call made by TCRdb goes unchecked. The CDR3 spans 15 residues.

Here the CDR3 reads CASSLGQGHNEQFF. The rearrangement uses TRBV7-2 and TRBJ2-1; TCRdb designates TRBD2, a call that cannot be tested without DNA. From germline, CDR1 is SGHTA and CDR2 FQGNSA. The CDR3 has 14 amino acids.

CDR3 loop: CASSPGTAKSGNTIYF. The rearrangement links TRBV4-2 to TRBJ1-3; TCRdb indicates TRBD1, and absent DNA this call remains unverified. Germline CDR1 is LGHNA and CDR2 is YNFKEQ. CDR3 size: 16 residues.

The genes are TRBV6-1 and TRBJ1-2; TCRdb designates TRBD1, a call that cannot be tested without DNA. This CDR3 is 14 amino acids long. Germline V gene lookup returns CDR1 MNHNS and CDR2 SASEGT. Here the CDR3 reads CASSEDRGYYGYTF.